This TCR beta chain was found in a study of blood T cell repertoires in COVID-19. Study-wide background: Samples taken during acute and convalescent COVID-19 were collected in the United States, Italy and Spain. Sources were T cells, B-cell-depleted T cells, or PBMCs; the material itself was cDNA or gDNA.

In the original analysis: Amplification from reference gene primers served as the basis for estimated nucleated cell counts. The data were produced by immunoSEQ multiplex PCR, yet TCRdb's version contains in-frame clones alone and is incomplete. V, J and clone size were drawn from that table, and D and trimming were deduced from the DNA. The data contain about 240,000 clones, approximately 80% of them singletons. V was pared by 4 bases and J by 6 bases, with 3 bases of the junction left unmatched. Germline V gene sequence: CDR1 MNHEY, CDR2 SVGAGI. The CDR3 totals 14 residues. The clonotype was recovered from a woman of 80 years or more with acute or convalescent COVID-19. The sequencing sample was made of peripheral blood. This chain connects TRBV6-5 to TRBJ1-1; 12 bases match TRBD1. CDR3 nucleotides: TGTGCCAGCAGTTGGGGACAGGGGGCCTCTGAAGCTTTCTTT. Protein product: CASSWGQGASEAFF.